This T cell receptor (beta chain) was observed in a study of radiotherapy plus CTLA-4 blockade in lung cancer. General study results and limits: Following radiotherapy plus ipilimumab, tumor-derived TCR clones expanded in the blood.

About this clone: Its matching antigen is unknown.

The repertoire was sequenced with immunoSEQ multiplex PCR; TCRdb's copy has only in-frame clones and lacks some. The table includes 45,000 to 60,000 clones, about four fifths detected once. The V end lost 0 bases, the J end lost 2 bases, and 14 bases lay between the germline ends. The CDR3 covers 18 residues. Per the germline V gene, CDR1 is MNHEY and CDR2 is SMNVEV (reference sequence). This chain connects TRBV27 to TRBJ2-6; perhaps TRBD2 as D (7 bases). The source material was peripheral blood, sampled from a patient treated with radiotherapy plus ipilimumab. This receptor was obtained from a human donor with non-small cell lung cancer who had a complete response to radiotherapy plus ipilimumab. CDR3 bases: TGTGCCAGCAGTTTATCGGGCGGGGGCTTCGCTGGGGCCAACGTCCTGACTTTC. It translates to CASSLSGGGFAGANVLTF. The whole variable domain, remainder taken from reference TRBV27 and TRBJ2-6, is EAQVTQNPRYLITVTGKKLTVTCSQNMNHEYMSWYRQDPGLGLRQIYYSMNVEVTDKGDVPEGYKVSRKEKRNFPLILESPSPNQTSLYFCASSLSGGGFAGANVLTFGAGSRLTVL.